A selection of T cell receptor beta chains follows, all from one sample in a study of T cell changes during pregnancy in multiple sclerosis. Repertoires were generated with immunoSEQ multiplex PCR, while TCRdb's copy carries only in-frame clones and drops some. Seen here are about 60,000 clones, 91% observed once, and the top ten hold 0.49%. The source was CD4+ T cells from peripheral blood mononuclear cells, collected after pregnancy. The receptors derive from a female donor in good health, enrolled as a control in a pregnancy study. The CDR3 runs from the conserved cysteine through the conserved F or W.

CDR3 protein,V gene,J gene
CASSYPAGGNYGYTF,TRBV6-6,TRBJ1-2
CASSDRVRVHEQFF,TRBV19,TRBJ2-1
CASSTDRFTEAFF,TRBV5-4,TRBJ1-1
CASSILSGGSYNEQFF,TRBV5-8,TRBJ2-1
CASSYQEPTGGYTF,TRBV6-6,TRBJ1-2
CASSEGWTAGNEKLFF,TRBV2,TRBJ1-4
CAISEAGGDNEQFF,TRBV10-3,TRBJ2-1
CASSSQGALDQPQHF,TRBV7-9,TRBJ1-5
CASSIVGTSINEQYF,TRBV19,TRBJ2-7
CASSRPGGAYGYTF,TRBV7-2,TRBJ1-2
CASSLGRGWGDTQYF,TRBV11-3,TRBJ2-3
CATSRDLNRPPGELFF,TRBV15,TRBJ2-2
CATSKQRDRPTYEQYF,TRBV15,TRBJ2-7
CASSIQSRGREAFF,TRBV19,TRBJ1-1
CASSLDRAYYGYTF,TRBV5-5,TRBJ1-2
CASSSRGRDLGEQYF,TRBV7-3,TRBJ2-7
CASSFGTGVDEKLFF,TRBV5-4,TRBJ1-4
CASSSRDLYQPQHF,TRBV7-9,TRBJ1-5